The 18 T cell receptor beta chains listed next were all sequenced from one sample in a study of low-dose radiotherapy and immunotherapy resistance in tumors. Priming of first-strand cDNA relied on TRAV- and TRBV-specific primers (covering alpha and beta chains). With a V-primer adapter and a constant-region primer, TCRs were amplified for 20 PCR cycles. TCRdb itself ran the reads through MiXCR, one entry per CDR3 protein. Of over 15,000 distinct CDR3 sequences detected, about 70% appear once; the ten largest clones hold approximately 5.4%. The receptor source for this set is a human donor with advanced metastatic prostate, ovarian, gallbladder or colorectal cancer (not recorded which). This table probably holds off-target reads from a library built for another chain.

The chain couples TRBV7-8 to TRBJ2-1, with 14 nucleotides matching TRBD2. The CDR3 contains 13 residues. The V gene's germline CDR1 is SGHVS and CDR2 FQNEAQ. Trimming took 5 bases from V and 13 from J; bases not matched to a gene: 4. The CDR3 coding sequence is TGTGCCAGCAGCATGGGACTAGCGGGGGTTCAGTTCTTC. The encoded protein is CASSMGLAGVQFF.

This chain links TRBV3-1 with TRBJ2-1, with D uncertain. CDR3 length equals 16 residues. CDR1 is LGHDT and CDR2 is YNNKEL in the germline V gene (reference sequence). V lost 3 bases to trimming and J lost 0 bases, with 12 bases between them. The chain's CDR3 is CASSQSRGSSYNEQFF. CDR3 sequence (DNA): TGTGCCAGCAGCCAGTCCCGCGGTAGCTCCTACAATGAGCAGTTCTTC.

The chain uses TRBV11-2 and TRBJ2-7; D assignment may be TRBD1 or TRBD2 (5 bases each). The V gene lost 2 bases and the J gene lost 6 bases, with 14 bases spanning the gap. The CDR3 has 14 amino acids. Germline assignment: CDR1 SGHAT and CDR2 FQNNGV. The CDR3 here is CASSLPAARGEQYF. The DNA for the CDR3 is TGTGCCAGCAGCTTACCAGCGGCGAGGGGCGAGCAGTACTTC.

The chain recombines TRBV5-5 with TRBJ1-1; no clear D gene. CDR1 SGHKS and CDR2 YYEKEE come from the germline V gene (reference sequence). CDR3 size: 12 residues. V was pared by 0 bases and J by 9 bases, with 9 bases between. Here the CDR3 DNA reads TGTGCCAGCAGCTTGGAGGCAGGAAAAGCTTTCTTT. It specifies CASSLEAGKAFF.

The chain carries TRBV20-1 and TRBJ1-2; D possibly corresponds to TRBD1 (5 bases). Germline V gene data show CDR1 as DFQATT and CDR2 as SNEGSKA (reference sequence). The germline V and J ends were trimmed by 0 bases and 1 base, with 18 bases remaining between them. This CDR3 spans 17 amino acids. In DNA form, the CDR3 reads TGCAGTGCTAGAGAGTCAGGAAGGTCAGGGATTAACTATGGCTACACCTTC. This translates into CSARESGRSGINYGYTF.

This sequence joins TRBV28 and TRBJ2-1; a possible D gene is TRBD2 (5 bases). Germline CDR1 is MDHEN and CDR2 is SYDVKM. The germline V and J ends were trimmed by 3 bases and 10 bases, with 13 bases remaining between them. The CDR3 has 13 amino acids. The CDR3 spells CASSLGSLEEQFF. The DNA of the CDR3 is TGTGCCAGCAGTTTGGGGAGTCTGGAGGAGCAGTTCTTC.

This chain connects TRBV27 to TRBJ2-7; a possible D gene is TRBD1 (6 bases). Germline V CDR1 and CDR2: MNHEY, SMNVEV (reference sequence). Trimming pared 6 bases from V and 6 bases from J, leaving 15 bases between. The CDR3 spans 13 residues. CDR3 in DNA: TGTGCCAGCAGAAAACAGGGTCGGGGCGAGCAGTACTTC. It translates to CASRKQGRGEQYF.

J is TRBJ1-2 and V is TRBV6-5; possibly TRBD1 for D (6 bases). The CDR3 runs 13 residues. Trimming shortened V by 8 bases and J by 4 bases, and 14 bases separated the two germline ends. Germline CDR1 and CDR2: MNHEY and SVGAGI. CDR3 loop: CASFDRTSYGYTF. The CDR3 coding sequence is TGTGCCAGCTTTGACAGGACGTCCTATGGCTACACCTTC.

This clonotype was found a few times. The chain combines TRBV28 with TRBJ2-5; 9 bases agree with TRBD1. J was trimmed by 2 bases and V by 6 bases; bases with no gene match: 10. There are 16 residues in the CDR3. Per germline, CDR1 MDHEN and CDR2 SYDVKM. The CDR3 sequence is CASSHRGRGKQETQYF. The CDR3 bases are TGTGCCAGCAGCCACAGGGGGCGAGGGAAACAAGAGACCCAGTACTTC.

The chain carries TRBV20-1 and TRBJ2-3, with no clear D. V gave up 4 bases and J gave up 0 bases, with 14 bases separating them. Germline CDR1 is DFQATT and CDR2 is SNEGSKA (reference sequence). The CDR3 is made up of 15 amino acids. The CDR3 DNA reads TGCAGTGCTATTTCGGCGGACCCTAGCACAGATACGCAGTATTTT. Encoded protein: CSAISADPSTDTQYF.

V gene TRBV9 combines with J gene TRBJ2-2; D is uncertain. The CDR3 extends over 13 amino acids. V lost 0 bases, J lost 6 bases, and 6 bases lay in between. The germline gives CDR1 SGDLS, CDR2 YYNGEE. This CDR3 is CASSVVAPGELFF. DNA of the CDR3: TGTGCCAGCAGCGTAGTTGCCCCCGGGGAGCTGTTTTTT.

This sequence joins TRBV7-2 and TRBJ2-1; 10 nucleotides agree with TRBD1. CDR1 is SGHTA and CDR2 is FQGNSA in the germline V gene. The junction had 7 bases not matched to a gene; V was cut back by 1 base and J by 10 bases. The CDR3 consists of 15 residues. In nucleotides, the CDR3 is TGTGCCAGCAGCTTAGAAGGGACAGGGGCCCGGGAGCAGTTCTTC. It is translated as CASSLEGTGAREQFF.

This chain links TRBV4-1 with TRBJ1-2, with 10 bases matching TRBD1. The CDR3 loop spans 15 amino acids. Germline trimming cut 4 bases from V and 3 bases from J; bases unmatched to any gene: 5. CDR1 and CDR2 from the germline V gene are MGHRA and YSYEKL. The CDR3, as DNA: TGCGCCAGCAGCCGAACCGGGACAGGGGACTATGGCTACACCTTC. Translated: CASSRTGTGDYGYTF.

The chain uses TRBV6-2 or TRBV6-3 and TRBJ2-2; 9 positions agree with TRBD1. Trimming cost V 5 bases and J 3 bases; bases outside gene matches: 10. The CDR3 loop spans 17 amino acids. Germline-derived CDR1 and CDR2 are MNHEY and SVGEGT. This CDR3 is CASSRTGVITYTGELFF. The CDR3 region has the DNA TGTGCCAGCAGTAGGACAGGGGTCATCACGTACACCGGGGAGCTGTTTTTT.

This chain joins TRBV5-6 and TRBJ2-1, with D uncertain. Trimming took off 3 bases at V and 10 bases at J, with 11 bases between the two ends. Per the germline V gene, CDR1 is SGHDT and CDR2 is YYEEEE. The CDR3 totals 12 residues. In nucleotides, the CDR3 is TGTGCCAGCAGCTCCGTCGGAGAGGAGCAGTTCTTC. Amino acids: CASSSVGEEQFF.

The V gene is TRBV28, the J gene TRBJ2-7, with 11 bases lining up with TRBD1. V shed 5 bases, J shed 0 bases, and the junction held 6 bases outside the gene matches. The CDR3 sequence is 16 residues long. Germline CDR1 and CDR2: MDHEN and SYDVKM. The CDR3 here is CASSRWGTGGSYEQYF. CDR3 in DNA: TGTGCCAGCAGTCGCTGGGGGACAGGGGGCTCCTACGAGCAGTACTTC.

The J gene is TRBJ2-3, the V gene TRBV6-2 or TRBV6-3; weak D call: TRBD1 (5 bases). The germline gives CDR1 MNHEY, CDR2 SVGEGT. The CDR3 consists of 15 residues. Trimming pared 5 bases from V and 2 bases from J, leaving 14 bases between. Written as DNA, the CDR3 is TGTGCCAGCAGTCCATACAGGATGATCACAGATACGCAGTATTTT. Translation: CASSPYRMITDTQYF.

In its sample, this clonotype ranks as medium-sized. The rearrangement uses TRBV29-1 and TRBJ2-1, with 7 bases aligning to TRBD2. The J segment lost 9 bases and the V segment lost 4 bases, leaving 15 bases of the junction unmatched. Germline CDR1 is SQVTM and CDR2 is ANQGSEA. This CDR3 region has 15 residues. In nucleotides, the CDR3 is TGCAGCGTTGGTTCTAGCGGAGCCACTTTCGGTGAGCAGTTCTTC. This gives the protein CSVGSSGATFGEQFF.